This TCR beta chain is from a study of T cell responses to AZD1222 COVID-19 vaccine. Whether given at about 4 or about 12 weeks, second doses were pooled. Study conclusions and caveats: Vaccine-associated CD4 TCRs spanned spike, dominant at 160-218 and 743-854.

A word on this clone: Its specificity is unknown.

TCRdb keeps only in-frame clones here, not all; method: immunoSEQ multiplex PCR. There are 110,000 to 150,000 clones in the sample; over 80% occur only once, and under 3.5% lies in the top ten. Sequencing was performed on peripheral blood, taken 28 days after the second AZD1222 dose. This TCR was sampled from an adult who received the AZD1222 COVID-19 vaccine.

The CDR3, as DNA: TGTGCCAGCAGCTTAGAACTAGCGCCCGTGGGGGAGCAGTTCTTC. This codes for CASSLELAPVGEQFF. This chain links TRBV7-9 with TRBJ2-1, with 7 bases lining up with TRBD2. Germline V gene lookup returns CDR1 SEHNR and CDR2 FQNEAQ (reference sequence). Unmatched junction bases numbered 10, after V lost 1 base and J lost 10 bases. The CDR3 length is 15 residues.